This is a list of T cell receptor beta chains from one sample in a study of neurological immune-mediated disorders. TCRdb reprocessed the 5' RACE reads with MiXCR, giving one entry per CDR3 protein. Here the sample spans some 29,000 distinct CDR3 sequences, 12% being singletons. Material: PBMCs. The receptors were gathered from a woman aged 55-70 years in good health. Both conserved end residues are trimmed from each CDR3. Rows give clone size only sometimes, using once, few, many, or a class for an expanded clone.

v_call: TRBV3-1
clone_size: NA
cdr3_aa: ASSQTRIETQY

v_call: TRBV2
clone_size: many
cdr3_aa: ASSSQGLNQPQH

v_call: TRBV7-2
clone_size: many
cdr3_aa: ASSFTDRGVGYT

v_call: TRBV20-1
clone_size: many
cdr3_aa: SARQGSTEAF

v_call: TRBV7-7
clone_size: many
cdr3_aa: ASSKDRDTEAF

v_call: TRBV20-1
clone_size: many
cdr3_aa: SARGALGSGGQRGETQY

v_call: TRBV12-3/TRBV12-4
clone_size: many
cdr3_aa: ASSLTGIFLGIYQETQY

v_call: TRBV12-3/TRBV12-4
clone_size: few
cdr3_aa: ASSPGTGADGYT

v_call: TRBV25-1
clone_size: many
cdr3_aa: ASSEGTSGRGEETQY

v_call: TRBV20-1
clone_size: many
cdr3_aa: SARGDYNQPQH

v_call: TRBV24-1
clone_size: many
cdr3_aa: ATSPSDHNEQF

v_call: TRBV5-1
clone_size: many
cdr3_aa: ASSLGDGAEAF

v_call: TRBV7-8
clone_size: many
cdr3_aa: ASSLGPLGRRPYEQY

v_call: TRBV7-8
clone_size: many
cdr3_aa: ASSPSTSGNEQY

v_call: TRBV12-3/TRBV12-4
clone_size: many
cdr3_aa: ASSLVQGWNTEAF

v_call: TRBV5-1
clone_size: medium-sized
cdr3_aa: ASGMAGGMTQY

v_call: TRBV10-3
clone_size: many
cdr3_aa: AISAYTEAF

v_call: TRBV14
clone_size: NA
cdr3_aa: ASPLGPWAGNTIY

v_call: TRBV5-6
clone_size: many
cdr3_aa: ASSSPGTGGYGYT

v_call: TRBV5-5
clone_size: NA
cdr3_aa: ASSLGTGPDTQY

v_call: TRBV20-1
clone_size: many
cdr3_aa: SARAYRAGEKLF

v_call: TRBV20-1
clone_size: many
cdr3_aa: SATLAGGYNEQF

v_call: TRBV6-2/TRBV6-3
clone_size: medium-sized
cdr3_aa: ASRGSNQPQH

v_call: TRBV28
clone_size: many
cdr3_aa: ASSPTWRGNTEAF

v_call: TRBV12-3/TRBV12-4
clone_size: NA
cdr3_aa: ASSTRDSSPHH

v_call: TRBV4-3
clone_size: many
cdr3_aa: ASSPWTSEDTQY

v_call: TRBV4-2
clone_size: many
cdr3_aa: ASSQDGAGVHTDTQY

v_call: TRBV3-1
clone_size: many
cdr3_aa: ASSQGGQRDTQY

v_call: TRBV9
clone_size: many
cdr3_aa: ASSPTEAADIQY

v_call: TRBV10-3
clone_size: many
cdr3_aa: AISERTGSFNTEAF